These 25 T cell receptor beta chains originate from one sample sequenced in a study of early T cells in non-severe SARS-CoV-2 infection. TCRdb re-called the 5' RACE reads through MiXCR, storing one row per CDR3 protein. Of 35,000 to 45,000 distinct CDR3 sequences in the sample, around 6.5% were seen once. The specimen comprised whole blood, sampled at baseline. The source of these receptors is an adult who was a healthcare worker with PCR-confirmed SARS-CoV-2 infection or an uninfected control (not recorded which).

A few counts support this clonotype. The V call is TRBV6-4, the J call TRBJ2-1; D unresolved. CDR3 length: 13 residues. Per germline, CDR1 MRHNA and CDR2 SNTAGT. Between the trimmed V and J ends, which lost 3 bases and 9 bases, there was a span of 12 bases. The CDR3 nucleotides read TGTGCCAGCAGTGAAGGATGGTGGGGTGAGCAGTTCTTC. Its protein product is CASSEGWWGEQFF.

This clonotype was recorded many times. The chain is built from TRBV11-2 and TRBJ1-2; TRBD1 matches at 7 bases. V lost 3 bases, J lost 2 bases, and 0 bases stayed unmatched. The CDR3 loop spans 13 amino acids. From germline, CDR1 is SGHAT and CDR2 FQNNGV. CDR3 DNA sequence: TGTGCCAGCAGCTTGGGACAGAACTATGGCTACACCTTC. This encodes CASSLGQNYGYTF.

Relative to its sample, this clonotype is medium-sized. CDR3: CASSLEVSFSGNTIYF. The CDR3 bases are TGTGCCAGCAGCTTAGAGGTCAGCTTCTCTGGAAACACCATATATTTT. This chain connects TRBV11-2 to TRBJ1-3; D is unresolved. Trimming removed 0 bases from V and 0 bases from J, with 9 bases in between. CDR3 length: 16 amino acids. Germline V lookup: CDR1 SGHAT, CDR2 FQNNGV.

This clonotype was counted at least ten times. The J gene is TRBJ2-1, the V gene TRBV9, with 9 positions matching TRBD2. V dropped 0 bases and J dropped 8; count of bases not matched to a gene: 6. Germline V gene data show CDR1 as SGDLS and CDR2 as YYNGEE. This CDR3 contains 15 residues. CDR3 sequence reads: CASSVDGTSFHEQFF. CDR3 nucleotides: TGTGCCAGCAGCGTAGACGGGACTAGCTTCCATGAGCAGTTCTTC.

The CDR3 bases are TGCGCCAGCAGTGATGGAAACATTCAGTACTTC. The encoded protein is CASSDGNIQYF. The chain uses TRBV5-1 and TRBJ2-4; D remains ambiguous. With 5 bases removed from V and 6 bases from J, the gap between germline ends came to 6 bases. Germline CDR1 and CDR2: SGHRS and YFSETQ. The CDR3 contains 11 residues.

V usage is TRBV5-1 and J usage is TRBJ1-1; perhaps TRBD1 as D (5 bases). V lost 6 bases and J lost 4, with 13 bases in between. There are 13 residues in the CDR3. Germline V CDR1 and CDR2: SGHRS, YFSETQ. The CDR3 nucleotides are TGCGCCAGCAAGGCAGGGATAGGCACTGAAGCTTTCTTT. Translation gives CASKAGIGTEAFF. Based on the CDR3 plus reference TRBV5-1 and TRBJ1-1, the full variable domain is KAGVTQTPRYLIKTRGQQVTLSCSPISGHRSVSWYQQTPGQGLQFLFEYFSETQRNKGNFPGRFSGRQFSNSRSEMNVSTLELGDSALYLCASKAGIGTEAFFGQGTRLTVV.

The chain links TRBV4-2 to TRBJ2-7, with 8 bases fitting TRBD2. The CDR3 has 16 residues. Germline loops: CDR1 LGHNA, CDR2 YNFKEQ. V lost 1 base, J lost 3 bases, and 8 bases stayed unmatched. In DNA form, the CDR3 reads TGTGCCAGCAGCCAAGTCGGGGGGGCTAAAATCTACGAGCAGTACTTC. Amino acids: CASSQVGGAKIYEQYF.

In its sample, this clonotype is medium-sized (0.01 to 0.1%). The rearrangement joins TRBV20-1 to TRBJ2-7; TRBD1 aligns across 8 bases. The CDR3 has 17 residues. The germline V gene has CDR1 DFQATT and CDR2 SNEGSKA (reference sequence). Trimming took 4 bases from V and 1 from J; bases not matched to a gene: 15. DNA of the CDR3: TGCAGTGCTATAGGGATTTTAACCGGGACAGGTTCCTACGAGCAGTACTTC. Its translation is CSAIGILTGTGSYEQYF.

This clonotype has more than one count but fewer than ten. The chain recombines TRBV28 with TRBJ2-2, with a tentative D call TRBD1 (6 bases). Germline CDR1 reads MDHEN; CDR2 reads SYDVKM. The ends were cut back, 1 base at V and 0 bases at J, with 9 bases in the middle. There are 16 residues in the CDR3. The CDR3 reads CASSLSSGANTGELFF. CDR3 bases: TGTGCCAGCAGTTTATCTTCAGGGGCGAACACCGGGGAGCTGTTTTTT.

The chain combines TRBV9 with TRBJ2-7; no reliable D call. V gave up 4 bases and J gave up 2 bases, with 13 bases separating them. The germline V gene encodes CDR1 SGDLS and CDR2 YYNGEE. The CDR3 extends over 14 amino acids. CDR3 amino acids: CASSLTQNTYEQYF. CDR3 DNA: TGTGCCAGCAGCCTGACCCAAAATACCTACGAGCAGTACTTC.

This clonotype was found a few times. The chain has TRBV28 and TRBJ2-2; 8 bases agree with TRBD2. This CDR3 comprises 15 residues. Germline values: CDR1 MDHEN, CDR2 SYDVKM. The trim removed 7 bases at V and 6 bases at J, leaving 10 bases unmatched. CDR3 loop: CASTPLPGGAGELFF. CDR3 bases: TGTGCCAGCACCCCCCTTCCGGGAGGGGCCGGGGAGCTGTTTTTT.

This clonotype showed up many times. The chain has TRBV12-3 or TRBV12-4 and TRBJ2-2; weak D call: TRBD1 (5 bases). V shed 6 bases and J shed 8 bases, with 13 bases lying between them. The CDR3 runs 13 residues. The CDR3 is CASRRDQGGELFF. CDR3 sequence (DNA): TGTGCCAGCAGGCGAGACCAGGGTGGGGAGCTGTTTTTT.

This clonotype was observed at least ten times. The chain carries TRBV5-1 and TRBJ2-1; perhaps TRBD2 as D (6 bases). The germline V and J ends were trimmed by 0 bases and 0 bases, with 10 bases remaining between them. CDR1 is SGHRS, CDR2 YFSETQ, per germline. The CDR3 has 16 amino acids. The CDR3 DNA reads TGCGCCAGCAGCTTGGCCCCTAGCGACTCCTACAATGAGCAGTTCTTC. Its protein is CASSLAPSDSYNEQFF.

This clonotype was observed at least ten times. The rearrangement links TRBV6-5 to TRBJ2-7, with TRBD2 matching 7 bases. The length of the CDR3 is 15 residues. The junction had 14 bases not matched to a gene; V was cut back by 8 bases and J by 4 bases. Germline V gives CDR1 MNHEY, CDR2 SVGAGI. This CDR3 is CASGRGLELYYEQYF. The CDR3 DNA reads TGTGCCAGCGGACGAGGACTAGAGCTTTATTACGAGCAGTACTTC.

The CDR3 coding sequence is TGTGCCAGCAGTACTAACAGGGACTATGGCTACACCTTC. It translates to CASSTNRDYGYTF. The V call is TRBV12-3 or TRBV12-4, the J call TRBJ1-2, with D tentatively TRBD1 (6 bases). V was cut by 5 bases and J by 3 bases, with 10 bases left in between. The CDR3 length is 13 residues.

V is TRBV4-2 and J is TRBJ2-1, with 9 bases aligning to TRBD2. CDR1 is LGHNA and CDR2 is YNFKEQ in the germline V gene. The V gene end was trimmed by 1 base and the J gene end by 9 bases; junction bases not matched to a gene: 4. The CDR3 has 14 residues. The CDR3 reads CASSQAGTSFEQFF. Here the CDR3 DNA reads TGTGCCAGCAGCCAAGCTGGGACTAGCTTTGAGCAGTTCTTC.

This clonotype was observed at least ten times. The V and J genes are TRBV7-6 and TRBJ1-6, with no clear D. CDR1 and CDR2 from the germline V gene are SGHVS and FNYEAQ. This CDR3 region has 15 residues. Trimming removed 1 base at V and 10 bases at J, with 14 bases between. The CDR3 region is CASSLVFSKESPLHF. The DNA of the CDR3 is TGTGCCAGCAGCTTAGTTTTCTCTAAGGAATCACCCCTCCACTTT.

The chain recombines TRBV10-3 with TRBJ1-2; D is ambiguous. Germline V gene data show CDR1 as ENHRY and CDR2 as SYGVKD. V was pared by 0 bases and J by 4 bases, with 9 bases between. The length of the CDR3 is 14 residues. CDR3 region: CAISESNQGYGYTF. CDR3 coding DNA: TGTGCCATCAGTGAGTCGAATCAAGGCTATGGCTACACCTTC.

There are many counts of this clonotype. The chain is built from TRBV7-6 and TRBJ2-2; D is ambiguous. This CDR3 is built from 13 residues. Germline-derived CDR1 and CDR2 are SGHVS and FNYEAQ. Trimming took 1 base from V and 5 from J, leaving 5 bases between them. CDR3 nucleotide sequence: TGTGCCAGCAGCTTAGAAAGTACCGGGGAGCTGTTTTTT. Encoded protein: CASSLESTGELFF.

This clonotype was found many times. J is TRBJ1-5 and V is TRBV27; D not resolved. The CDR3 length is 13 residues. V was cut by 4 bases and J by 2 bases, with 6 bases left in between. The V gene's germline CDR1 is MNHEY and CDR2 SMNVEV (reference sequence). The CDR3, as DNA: TGTGCCAGCAGTTGGACGGGCAATCAGCCCCAGCATTTT. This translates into CASSWTGNQPQHF.

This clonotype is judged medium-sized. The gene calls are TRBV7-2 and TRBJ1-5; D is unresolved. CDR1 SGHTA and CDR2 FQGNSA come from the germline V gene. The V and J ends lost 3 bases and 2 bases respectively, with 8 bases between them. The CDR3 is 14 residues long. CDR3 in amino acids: CASSFGRGNQPQHF. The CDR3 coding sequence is TGTGCCAGCAGCTTTGGGAGAGGCAATCAGCCCCAGCATTTT.

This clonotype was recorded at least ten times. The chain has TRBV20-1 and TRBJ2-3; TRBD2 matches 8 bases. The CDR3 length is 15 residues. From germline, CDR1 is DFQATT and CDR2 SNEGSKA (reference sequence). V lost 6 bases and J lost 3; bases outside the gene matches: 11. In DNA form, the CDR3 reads TGCAGTGCCGAACCACTCGGGGGGGTAACAGATACGCAGTATTTT. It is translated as CSAEPLGGVTDTQYF.

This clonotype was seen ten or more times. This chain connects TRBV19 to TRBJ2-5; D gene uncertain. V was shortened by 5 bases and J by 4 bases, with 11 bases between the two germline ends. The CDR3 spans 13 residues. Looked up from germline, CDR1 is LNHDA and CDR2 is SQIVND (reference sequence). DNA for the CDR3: TGTGCCAGTAGTCCCCAGAGGAGAGAGACCCAGTACTTC. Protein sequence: CASSPQRRETQYF.

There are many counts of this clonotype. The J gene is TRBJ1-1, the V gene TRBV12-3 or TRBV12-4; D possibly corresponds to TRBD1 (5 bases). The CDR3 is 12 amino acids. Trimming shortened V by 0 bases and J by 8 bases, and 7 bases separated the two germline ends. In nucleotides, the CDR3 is TGTGCCAGCAGTTTAGCGACAGCCGAAGCTTTCTTT. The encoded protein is CASSLATAEAFF.

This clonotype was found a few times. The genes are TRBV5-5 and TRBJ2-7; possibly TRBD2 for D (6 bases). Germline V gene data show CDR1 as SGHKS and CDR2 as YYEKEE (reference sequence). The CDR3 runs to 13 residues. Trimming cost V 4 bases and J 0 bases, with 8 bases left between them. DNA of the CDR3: TGTGCCAGCAGCGGGGACTTCTCCTACGAGCAGTACTTC. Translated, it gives CASSGDFSYEQYF.